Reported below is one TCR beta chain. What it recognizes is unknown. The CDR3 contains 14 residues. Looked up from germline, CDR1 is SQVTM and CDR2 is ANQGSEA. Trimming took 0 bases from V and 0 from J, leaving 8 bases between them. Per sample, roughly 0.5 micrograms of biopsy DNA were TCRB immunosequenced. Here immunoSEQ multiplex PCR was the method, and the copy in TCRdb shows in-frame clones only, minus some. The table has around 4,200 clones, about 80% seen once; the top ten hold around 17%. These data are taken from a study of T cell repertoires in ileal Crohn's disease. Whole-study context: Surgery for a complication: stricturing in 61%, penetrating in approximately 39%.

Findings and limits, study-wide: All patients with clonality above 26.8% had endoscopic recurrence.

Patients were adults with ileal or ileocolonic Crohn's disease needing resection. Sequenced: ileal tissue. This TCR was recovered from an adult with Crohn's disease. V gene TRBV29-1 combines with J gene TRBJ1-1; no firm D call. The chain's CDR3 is CSVEDITVNTEAFF. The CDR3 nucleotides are TGCAGCGTTGAAGACATTACAGTGAACACTGAAGCTTTCTTT.